The TCR beta chain described here comes from a study of blood T cell repertoires in COVID-19. Turning to the study itself: T cells, B-cell-depleted T cells, or PBMCs provided the cDNA or gDNA that served as material.

In the case of this clone: Because it lacks the conserved phenylalanine or tryptophan at the end, this CDR3 is likely a read error. The limits of the CDR3 on the DNA are not certain, so only TCRdb's listed CDR3 is given.

The protocol was immunoSEQ multiplex PCR, while the TCRdb copy is restricted to in-frame clones and leaves out a portion. The repertoire holds about 220,000 clones, with 80% to 85% as singletons. CDR1 is ENHRY, CDR2 SYGVKD, per germline. The CDR3 length equals 10 residues, ends included. The chain couples TRBV10-3 to TRBJ1-2; the D call in the table, TRBD1, was not verified against the DNA. Sequencing was done on a sample of peripheral blood. This TCR came from an older woman with acute or convalescent COVID-19. CDR3 sequence: CAINRDRDVI.